Listed here is a single T cell receptor beta chain. Trimming left V 1 base short and J 0 bases short, with 7 bases between. The CDR3 is made up of 15 amino acids. CDR1 and CDR2 from the germline V gene are LGHNA and YNFKEQ. Time point given: after neoadjuvant nivolumab, at surgical resection. The data were taken from a study of neoadjuvant anti-PD-1 for oral cavity cancer. Produced via immunoSEQ multiplex PCR; TCRdb's table is partial and in-frame only. This sample has approximately 45,000 clones, with 75% to 80% found just once. The TCR comes from a person between 40 and 79 years old with oral cavity squamous cell carcinoma. The input for sequencing was PBMCs, taken after nivolumab (anti-PD-1) treatment. The chain has TRBV4-2 and TRBJ1-5; tentatively, D is TRBD1 (6 bases). The CDR3 DNA reads TGTGCCAGCAGCCAAGGAGGGGGTAGCAATCAGCCCCAGCATTTT. It is translated as CASSQGGGSNQPQHF.